This T cell receptor beta chain emerged from a study of T cells in Graves' hyperthyroidism and ophthalmopathy. The blood specimen was taken at initial hyperthyroidism diagnosis, before any ophthalmopathy symptoms. The germline CDR1 and CDR2 sequences are MDHEN and SYDVKM. The CDR3 contains 12 residues. Between the trimmed V and J ends, which lost 6 bases and 10 bases, there was a span of 16 bases. Using RNA transcripts as the source, TCR beta CDR3 regions were amplified. HTBI primers were employed in a first-round RT-PCR of the TCR CDR3. TCRdb ran MiXCR on the multiplex PCR reads and lists one entry per CDR3 protein. The data show around 400,000 distinct CDR3 sequences, around 14% seen once. This clonotype was recorded a few times.

The rearrangement uses TRBV28 and TRBJ2-7; D may be TRBD2 (5 bases). Sample: blood. The receptor comes from a woman aged 18-35 years with Graves' hyperthyroidism that later progressed to Graves' ophthalmopathy. CDR3: CASRSGLREQYF. The CDR3 region has the DNA TGTGCCAGCAGGTCCGGACTCCGAGAACAGTACTTC.